This entry lists 14 T cell receptor beta chains sequenced from one sample in a study of blood T cells in healthy people across ages. PCR was performed a second time for roughly 6 to 12 cycles using a sample-barcoded 5' primer and a J-beta primer mix. TCRdb analysed the 5' RACE reads with MiXCR anew, one entry per CDR3 protein. The sample consists of around 900,000 distinct CDR3 sequences, roughly half of them appearing once. The sample was blood. These receptors originate from a woman aged 55-70 years in good health.

CDR3 in amino acids: CASSRNSGTGSYEQYF. The CDR3 DNA reads as TGTGCCAGCTCGCGAAATTCCGGGACAGGGTCCTACGAGCAGTACTTC. This chain uses TRBV18 with TRBJ2-7, with TRBD1 matching 9 bases. CDR3 length: 16 amino acids. The germline gives CDR1 KGHSH, CDR2 LQKENI. Germline trimming cut 6 bases from V and 1 base from J; bases unmatched to any gene: 10.

The chain uses TRBV20-1 and TRBJ1-5; D call uncertain. This CDR3 region has 12 residues. With 6 bases removed from V and 5 bases from J, the gap between germline ends came to 11 bases. Germline lookup yields CDR1 DFQATT and CDR2 SNEGSKA (reference sequence). This CDR3 reads CSAGVGDQPQHF. For the CDR3, the DNA is TGCAGTGCCGGGGTCGGAGATCAGCCCCAGCATTTT.

V usage is TRBV29-1 and J usage is TRBJ2-5, with no clear D. Germline lookup yields CDR1 SQVTM and CDR2 ANQGSEA. The CDR3 loop spans 10 amino acids. The germline V and J ends were trimmed by 7 bases and 7 bases, with 10 bases remaining between them. CDR3 DNA: TGCAGCGCCTCAAGAGGGACCCAGTACTTC. This translates into CSASRGTQYF.

The genes are TRBV7-8 and TRBJ2-1; 9 nucleotides align to TRBD1. V shed 2 bases, J shed 6 bases, and the junction held 2 bases outside the gene matches. Germline V lookup: CDR1 SGHVS, CDR2 FQNEAQ. This CDR3 region has 14 residues. In nucleotides, the CDR3 is TGTGCCAGCAGCTTACAGGACAGGGGCAATGAGCAGTTCTTC. This codes for CASSLQDRGNEQFF.

Concerning this clonotype itself: This sequence may be a read error, since a much larger clone differs from it by one base. This rearrangement joins TRBV4-1 to TRBJ2-5, with TRBD2 matching over 10 bases. This CDR3 has 18 amino acids. The germline CDR1 and CDR2 sequences are MGHRA and YSYEKL. The J segment lost 11 bases and the V segment lost 4 bases, leaving 22 bases of the junction unmatched. CDR3 residues: CASSPSIAASGRRYKQYF. CDR3 bases: TGCGCCAGCAGCCCCTCAATAGCCGCTAGCGGGAGACGGTACAAGCAGTACTTC.

The chain is built from TRBV4-1 and TRBJ2-5; tentative D call: TRBD2 (6 bases). The CDR3 is made up of 17 amino acids. CDR1 is MGHRA and CDR2 is YSYEKL in the germline V gene. With 1 base removed from V and 2 bases from J, the gap between germline ends came to 17 bases. In DNA, the CDR3 is TGCGCCAGCAGCCAAGTTGGGCCTCTAGCGTCGCAAGAGACCCAGTACTTC. This encodes CASSQVGPLASQETQYF.

The chain joins TRBV29-1 to TRBJ2-5, with 9 positions matching TRBD2. The CDR3 is made up of 15 amino acids. CDR1 and CDR2 (germline): SQVTM, ANQGSEA. J lost 7 bases, V lost 1 base, and 10 bases had no gene match. The DNA for the CDR3 is TGCAGCGTTGAAGCTAGCGGGGCTACGGGGGGGACCCAGTACTTC. Amino acid sequence: CSVEASGATGGTQYF.

This chain connects TRBV6-2 or TRBV6-3 to TRBJ2-3; the D gene could be TRBD1 or TRBD2 (5 bases each). V gave up 8 bases and J gave up 8 bases, with 11 bases separating them. Germline CDR1 MNHEY, CDR2 SVGEGT. The CDR3 runs to 11 residues. The CDR3 loop is CASGGAGTQYF. CDR3 coding DNA: TGTGCCAGCGGTGGGGCGGGTACGCAGTATTTT.

The V and J genes are TRBV20-1 and TRBJ2-1, with D possibly being TRBD2 (5 bases). V was pared by 1 base and J by 7 bases, with 17 bases between. CDR1 is DFQATT, CDR2 SNEGSKA, per germline (reference sequence). The CDR3 is 15 residues long. The CDR3 DNA is TGCAGTGCTAGAGTGGTGGTAGCGTTCTGGAATGAGCAGTTCTTC. It encodes CSARVVVAFWNEQFF.

This clonotype was detected a few times. This rearrangement joins TRBV7-2 to TRBJ2-1; 9 positions agree with TRBD1. The CDR3 totals 16 residues. After removal of 5 bases from V and 4 bases from J, the junction contained 9 bases not matched to a gene. Germline V gene lookup returns CDR1 SGHTA and CDR2 FQGNSA. CDR3 region: CASSPKTGTGYNEQFF. As DNA, the CDR3 is TGTGCCAGCAGCCCTAAGACCGGGACAGGGTACAATGAGCAGTTCTTC.

Only a few counts were recorded for this clonotype. The chain has TRBV4-1 and TRBJ2-7; TRBD1 aligns across 9 bases. Germline CDR1 MGHRA, CDR2 YSYEKL. The V and J ends lost 2 bases and 2 bases, in that order; junction bases with no gene match: 4. The CDR3 has 15 amino acids. The CDR3: CASSQLGQGTYEQYF. CDR3 coding DNA: TGCGCCAGCAGCCAACTGGGACAGGGAACCTACGAGCAGTACTTC.

The chain links TRBV3-1 to TRBJ2-7, with 8 bases that match TRBD1. Unmatched junction bases numbered 7, after V lost 9 bases and J lost 3 bases. This CDR3 is built from 13 residues. CDR1 is LGHDT and CDR2 is YNNKEL in the germline V gene (reference sequence). This chain's CDR3 is CASDFGQGYEQYF. In nucleotides, the CDR3 is TGTGCCAGTGACTTTGGACAGGGCTACGAGCAGTACTTC.

V and J are TRBV3-1 and TRBJ2-7; 10 bases align to TRBD2. The germline V gene has CDR1 LGHDT and CDR2 YNNKEL (reference sequence). With V trimmed by 5 bases and J by 3 bases, 7 bases remained unmatched. This CDR3 is built from 15 residues. This CDR3 is CASSTSASGSYEQYF. The CDR3 nucleotides read TGTGCCAGCAGCACCTCCGCTAGCGGGAGCTACGAGCAGTACTTC.

The chain combines TRBV29-1 with TRBJ1-4; 9 positions agree with TRBD1. There are 14 residues in the CDR3. Germline loops: CDR1 SQVTM, CDR2 ANQGSEA. V was clipped by 4 bases and J by 7 bases; unmatched bases: 7. The CDR3: CSVGGQGFGEKLFF. The DNA of the CDR3 is TGCAGCGTTGGGGGACAGGGATTCGGTGAAAAACTGTTTTTT.